The present TCR beta chain was sequenced within a study of T cell responses to AZD1222 COVID-19 vaccine. Data came from immunoSEQ multiplex PCR; TCRdb stores just in-frame clones and leaves some out. The repertoire holds around 84,000 clones, with about 91% as singletons. Study-level findings and limits: Unmutated variant regions are reportedly targeted by nearly half of spike-specific TCRs. Spike was spanned by vaccine-associated CD4 TCRs, with dominance at 160-218 and 743-854. Baseline seropositives among AZD1222 recipients totaled only six or seven. Donors were largely white British and mainly female; clonal diversity was possibly underestimated.

Concerning this clone itself: Its antigen is unknown.

Specimen: peripheral blood, collected on day 0 of MenACWY control vaccination. The sequence was collected from an adult in good health.

CDR3 DNA: TGTGCCAGCAGCTTGGGGACAGGGGGTATCAATGAGCAGTTCTTC. This sequence encodes CASSLGTGGINEQFF. The V and J genes are TRBV7-2 and TRBJ2-1, with 11 bases identical to TRBD1. J gave up 6 bases and V 3 bases, and 4 bases lay outside the gene matches. Germline V lookup: CDR1 SGHTA, CDR2 FQGNSA. This CDR3 comprises 15 residues.